This TCR beta chain emerged from a study of T-cell memory formation after mild COVID-19. Study outcomes and limitations: Whereas later expanders leaned CD4+, clones contracting day 15 to 85 showed a balanced CD4/CD8 makeup.

CDR1 and CDR2 from the germline V gene are SGHNT and YENEEA. The V gene lost 5 bases and the J gene lost 2 bases, with 13 bases spanning the gap. The CDR3 runs to 15 residues. TCRdb reprocessed the 5' RACE reads via MiXCR and lists one record per CDR3 protein. Among some 150,000 distinct CDR3 sequences listed, approximately 6% were seen once. This clonotype was detected only a few times. What it binds is unknown. The source is an adult woman who had mild COVID-19 (a few samples of this study predate the infection). Cell type and time point are not known. The rearrangement uses TRBV11-3 and TRBJ2-1; perhaps TRBD1 as D (5 bases). The sequenced sample consisted of PBMCs or a T cell subset sorted from them (not recorded which). CDR3 in amino acids: CASSPDIPPYNEQFF. Here the CDR3 DNA reads TGTGCCAGCAGCCCGGACATACCACCCTACAATGAGCAGTTCTTC.